The entry below gives a single TCR beta chain sequence along with its context. This sample is drawn from a study of Graves' ophthalmopathy and Graves' hyperthyroidism. The V end lost 2 bases, the J end lost 8 bases, and 12 bases lay between the germline ends. This CDR3 contains 13 residues. Germline V gene lookup returns CDR1 LNHDA and CDR2 SQIVND (reference sequence). Scientists amplified the TCR beta CDR3 regions from RNA transcripts. Amplification began with first-round RT-PCR using HTBI primers, then second-round multiplex PCR was performed. TCRdb used MiXCR to reprocess the multiplex PCR reads, holding one entry per CDR3 protein. The sample contains fewer than 350,000 distinct CDR3 sequences, roughly a sixth of which appear only once.

This clonotype originated in an adult man with Graves' ophthalmopathy. The chain joins TRBV19 to TRBJ1-2, with D unclear. Material for sequencing was peripheral blood. CDR3: CASSILVGEGYTF. CDR3 sequence (DNA): TGTGCCAGTAGTATACTGGTGGGAGAGGGCTACACCTTC. Full variable domain (outside the CDR3, taken from reference TRBV19 and TRBJ1-2): DGGITQSPKYLFRKEGQNVTLSCEQNLNHDAMYWYRQDPGQGLRLIYYSQIVNDFQKGDIAEGYSVSREKKESFPLTVTSAQKNPTAFYLCASSILVGEGYTFGSGTRLTVV.